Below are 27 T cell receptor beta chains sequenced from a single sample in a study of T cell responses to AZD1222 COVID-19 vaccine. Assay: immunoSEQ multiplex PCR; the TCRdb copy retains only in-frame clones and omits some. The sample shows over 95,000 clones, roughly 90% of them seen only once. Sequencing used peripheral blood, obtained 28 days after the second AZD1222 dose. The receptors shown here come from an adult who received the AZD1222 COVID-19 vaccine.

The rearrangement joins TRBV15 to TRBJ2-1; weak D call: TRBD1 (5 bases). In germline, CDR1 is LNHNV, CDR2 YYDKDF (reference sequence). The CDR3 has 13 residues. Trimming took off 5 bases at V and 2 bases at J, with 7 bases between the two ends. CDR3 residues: CATSPGTYNEQFF. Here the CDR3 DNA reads TGTGCCACCAGCCCAGGGACCTACAATGAGCAGTTCTTC.

CDR3 sequence: CASSPLHRDSIYGYTF. CDR3 sequence (DNA): TGTGCCAGCAGTCCCTTACACCGGGACAGCATTTATGGCTACACCTTC. The rearrangement links TRBV27 to TRBJ1-2; the match to TRBD1 covers 7 bases. The germline gives CDR1 MNHEY, CDR2 SMNVEV (reference sequence). After removal of 5 bases from V and 5 bases from J, the junction contained 14 bases not matched to a gene. The CDR3 is made up of 16 amino acids.

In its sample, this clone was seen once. CDR3 nucleotides: TGCGCCAGCAGCGGGCAGACAGGGGGAAGGATCACCGGGGAGCTGTTTTTT. Encoded protein: CASSGQTGGRITGELFF. This rearrangement joins TRBV5-1 to TRBJ2-2; TRBD1 matches 9 bases. Germline CDR1 and CDR2: SGHRS and YFSETQ. The CDR3 extends over 17 amino acids. The V gene end was trimmed by 4 bases and the J gene end by 4 bases; junction bases not matched to a gene: 11.

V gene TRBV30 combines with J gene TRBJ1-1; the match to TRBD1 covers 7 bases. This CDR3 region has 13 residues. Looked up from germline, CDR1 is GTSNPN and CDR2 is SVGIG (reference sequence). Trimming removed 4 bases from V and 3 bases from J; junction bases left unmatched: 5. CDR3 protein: CAWTLGQHTEAFF. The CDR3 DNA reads TGTGCCTGGACATTGGGACAGCACACTGAAGCTTTCTTT. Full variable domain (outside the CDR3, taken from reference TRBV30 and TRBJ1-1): SQTIHQWPATLVQPVGSPLSLECTVEGTSNPNLYWYRQAAGRGLQLLFYSVGIGQISSEVPQNLSASRPQDRQFILSSKKLLLSDSGFYLCAWTLGQHTEAFFGQGTRLTVV.

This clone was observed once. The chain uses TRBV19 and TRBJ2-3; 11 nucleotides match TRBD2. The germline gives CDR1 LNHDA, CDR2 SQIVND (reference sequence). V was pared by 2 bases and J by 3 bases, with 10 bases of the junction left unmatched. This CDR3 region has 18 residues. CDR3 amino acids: CASSIHWVAGGPTDTQYF. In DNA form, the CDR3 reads TGTGCCAGTAGTATACACTGGGTAGCGGGAGGGCCGACAGATACGCAGTATTTT.

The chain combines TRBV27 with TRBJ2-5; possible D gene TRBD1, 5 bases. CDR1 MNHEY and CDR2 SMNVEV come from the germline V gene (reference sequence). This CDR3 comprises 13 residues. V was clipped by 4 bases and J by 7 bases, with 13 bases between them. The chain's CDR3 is CASSSTGIGTQYF. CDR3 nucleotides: TGTGCCAGCAGTTCAACAGGCATCGGGACCCAGTACTTC.

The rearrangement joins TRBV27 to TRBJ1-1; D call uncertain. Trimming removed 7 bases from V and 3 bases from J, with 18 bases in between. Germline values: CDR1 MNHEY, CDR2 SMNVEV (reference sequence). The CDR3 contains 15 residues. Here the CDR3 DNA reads TGTGCCAGCACCCCGATGGCGGGGTCGTACACTGAAGCTTTCTTT. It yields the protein CASTPMAGSYTEAFF.

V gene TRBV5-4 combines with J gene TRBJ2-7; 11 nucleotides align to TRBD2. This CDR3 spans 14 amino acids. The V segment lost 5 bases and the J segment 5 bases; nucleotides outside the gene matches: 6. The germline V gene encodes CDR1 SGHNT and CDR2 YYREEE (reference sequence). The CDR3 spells CASRTELAGDEQYF. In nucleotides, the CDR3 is TGTGCCAGCAGGACGGAACTAGCGGGAGACGAGCAGTACTTC.

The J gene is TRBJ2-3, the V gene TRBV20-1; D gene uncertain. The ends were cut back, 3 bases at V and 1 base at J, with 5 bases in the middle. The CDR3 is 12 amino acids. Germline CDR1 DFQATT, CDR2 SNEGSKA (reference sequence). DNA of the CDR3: TGCAGTGCTAGTCTCCGCACAGATACGCAGTATTTT. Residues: CSASLRTDTQYF.

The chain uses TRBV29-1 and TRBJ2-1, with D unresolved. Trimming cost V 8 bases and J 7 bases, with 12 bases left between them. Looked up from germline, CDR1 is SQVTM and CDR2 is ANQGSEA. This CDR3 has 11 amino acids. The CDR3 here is CSFRLGNEQFF. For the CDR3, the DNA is TGCAGCTTCAGACTTGGGAATGAGCAGTTCTTC.

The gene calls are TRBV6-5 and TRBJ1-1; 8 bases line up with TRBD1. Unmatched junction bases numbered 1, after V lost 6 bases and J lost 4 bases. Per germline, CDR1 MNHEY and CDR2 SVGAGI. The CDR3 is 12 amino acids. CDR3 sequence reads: CASRTGGTEAFF. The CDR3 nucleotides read TGTGCCAGCAGAACAGGGGGCACTGAAGCTTTCTTT.

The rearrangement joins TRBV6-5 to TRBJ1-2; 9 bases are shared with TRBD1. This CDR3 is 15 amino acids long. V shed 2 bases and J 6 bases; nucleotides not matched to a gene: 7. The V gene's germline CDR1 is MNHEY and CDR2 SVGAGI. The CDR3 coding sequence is TGTGCCAGCAGTTACCCAGGGACAGGGAGGGATGGCTACACCTTC. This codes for CASSYPGTGRDGYTF.

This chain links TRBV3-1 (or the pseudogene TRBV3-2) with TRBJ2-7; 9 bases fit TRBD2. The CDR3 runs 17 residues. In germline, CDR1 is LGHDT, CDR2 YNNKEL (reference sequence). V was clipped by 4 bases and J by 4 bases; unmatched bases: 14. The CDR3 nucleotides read TGTGCCAGCAGCCCTACGGTACGATTAGCGGGAGAGTACGAGCAGTACTTC. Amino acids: CASSPTVRLAGEYEQYF.

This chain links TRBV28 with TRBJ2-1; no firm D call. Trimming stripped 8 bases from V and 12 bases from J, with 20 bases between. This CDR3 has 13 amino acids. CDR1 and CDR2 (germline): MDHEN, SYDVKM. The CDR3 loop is CASLDSTGRRQFF. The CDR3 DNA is TGTGCCAGCCTCGATTCGACTGGCCGGCGGCAGTTCTTC.

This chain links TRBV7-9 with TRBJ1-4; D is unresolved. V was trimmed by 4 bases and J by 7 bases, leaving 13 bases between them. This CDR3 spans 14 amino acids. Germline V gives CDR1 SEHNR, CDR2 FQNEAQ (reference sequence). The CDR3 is CASSSRPNSEKLFF. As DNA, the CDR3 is TGTGCCAGCAGCTCTAGGCCTAACTCTGAAAAACTGTTTTTT.

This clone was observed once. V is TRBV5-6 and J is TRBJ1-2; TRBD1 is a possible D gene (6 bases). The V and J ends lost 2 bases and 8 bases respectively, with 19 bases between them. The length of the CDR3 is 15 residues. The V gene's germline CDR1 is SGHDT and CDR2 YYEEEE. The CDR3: CASSLNNRVTQGYTF. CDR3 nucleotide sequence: TGTGCCAGCAGCTTAAATAACAGGGTAACGCAAGGCTACACCTTC. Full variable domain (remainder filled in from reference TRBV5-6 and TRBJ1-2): DAGVTQSPTHLIKTRGQQVTLRCSPKSGHDTVSWYQQALGQGPQFIFQYYEEEERQRGNFPDRFSGHQFPNYSSELNVNALLLGDSALYLCASSLNNRVTQGYTFGSGTRLTVV.

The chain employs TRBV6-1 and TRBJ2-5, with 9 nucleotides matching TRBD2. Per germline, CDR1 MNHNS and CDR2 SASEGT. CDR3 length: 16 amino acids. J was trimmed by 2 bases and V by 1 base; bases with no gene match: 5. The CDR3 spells CASSEGGGGGQETQYF. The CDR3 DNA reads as TGTGCCAGCAGTGAAGGTGGCGGGGGGGGTCAAGAGACCCAGTACTTC.

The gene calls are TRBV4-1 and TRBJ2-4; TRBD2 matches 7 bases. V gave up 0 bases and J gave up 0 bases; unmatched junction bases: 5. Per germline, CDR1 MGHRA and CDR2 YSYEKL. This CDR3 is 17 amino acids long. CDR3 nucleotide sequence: TGCGCCAGCAGCCAAGAACCTAGCGGAGTAGCCAAAAACATTCAGTACTTC. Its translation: CASSQEPSGVAKNIQYF.

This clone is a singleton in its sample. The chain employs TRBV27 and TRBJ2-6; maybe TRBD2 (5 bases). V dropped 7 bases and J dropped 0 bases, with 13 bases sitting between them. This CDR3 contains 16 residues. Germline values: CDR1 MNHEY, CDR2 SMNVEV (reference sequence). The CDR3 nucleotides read TGTGCCAGCAAGAAATCGGGGAACTCTGGGGCCAACGTCCTGACTTTC. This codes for CASKKSGNSGANVLTF.

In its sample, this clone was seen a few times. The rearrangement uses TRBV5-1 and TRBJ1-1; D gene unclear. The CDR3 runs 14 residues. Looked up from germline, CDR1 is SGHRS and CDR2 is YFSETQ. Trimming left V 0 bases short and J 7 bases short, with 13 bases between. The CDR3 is CASSLGQRDGEAFF. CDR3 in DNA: TGCGCCAGCAGCTTGGGGCAGAGGGATGGTGAAGCTTTCTTT.

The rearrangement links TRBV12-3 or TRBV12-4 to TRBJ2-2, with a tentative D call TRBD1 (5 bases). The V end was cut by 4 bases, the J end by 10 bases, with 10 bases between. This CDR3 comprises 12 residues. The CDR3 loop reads CASSWTLAELFF. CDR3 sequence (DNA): TGTGCCAGCAGTTGGACACTTGCGGAGCTGTTTTTT.

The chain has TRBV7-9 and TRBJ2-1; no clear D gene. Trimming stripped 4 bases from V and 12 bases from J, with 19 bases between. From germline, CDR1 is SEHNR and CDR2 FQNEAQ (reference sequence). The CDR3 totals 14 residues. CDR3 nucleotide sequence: TGTGCCAGCAGCTCGTTTCAGACGGAAGGACGGCAGTTCTTC. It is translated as CASSSFQTEGRQFF.

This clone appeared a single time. DNA of the CDR3: TGTGCCAGCAGCTTAGTTACTAGCGGGAGGGCCTCTGTTATGTATGAGCAGTTCTTC. This gives the protein CASSLVTSGRASVMYEQFF. The V call is TRBV11-2, the J call TRBJ2-1; TRBD2 matches at 13 bases. CDR3 size: 19 residues. Germline V lookup: CDR1 SGHAT, CDR2 FQNNGV. J was trimmed by 8 bases and V by 1 base; bases with no gene match: 14.

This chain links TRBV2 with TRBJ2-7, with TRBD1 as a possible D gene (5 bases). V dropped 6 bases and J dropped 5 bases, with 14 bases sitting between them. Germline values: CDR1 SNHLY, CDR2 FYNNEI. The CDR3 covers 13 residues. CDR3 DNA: TGTGCCAGCAGGCAGGGATATCAGAACGAGCAGTACTTC. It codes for CASRQGYQNEQYF. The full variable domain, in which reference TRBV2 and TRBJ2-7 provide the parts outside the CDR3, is EPEVTQTPSHQVTQMGQEVILRCVPISNHLYFYWYRQILGQKVEFLVSFYNNEISEKSEIFDDQFSVERPDGSNFTLKIRSTKLEDSAMYFCASRQGYQNEQYFGPGTRLTVT.

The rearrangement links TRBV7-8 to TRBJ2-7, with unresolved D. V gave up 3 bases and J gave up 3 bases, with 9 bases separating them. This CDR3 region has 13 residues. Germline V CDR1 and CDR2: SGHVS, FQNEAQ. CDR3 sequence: CASSFRVGYEQYF. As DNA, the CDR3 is TGTGCCAGCAGCTTTAGGGTGGGCTACGAGCAGTACTTC.

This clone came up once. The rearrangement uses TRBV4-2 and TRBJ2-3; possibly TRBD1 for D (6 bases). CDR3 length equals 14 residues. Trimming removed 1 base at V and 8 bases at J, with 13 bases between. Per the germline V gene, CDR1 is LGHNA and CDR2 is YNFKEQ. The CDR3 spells CASSQAAGDRTQYF. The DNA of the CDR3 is TGTGCCAGCAGCCAAGCCGCAGGGGATCGTACGCAGTATTTT.

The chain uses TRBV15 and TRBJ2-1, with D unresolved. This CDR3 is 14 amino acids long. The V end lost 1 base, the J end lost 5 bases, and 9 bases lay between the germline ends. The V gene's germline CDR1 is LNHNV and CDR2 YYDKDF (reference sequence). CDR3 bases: TGTGCCACCAGCAGAGCTCTTAATAACAATGAGCAGTTCTTC. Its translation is CATSRALNNNEQFF.